The clone carrying this T cell receptor beta chain was observed a handful of times. Its antigen is unidentified. The record originates from a study of OX40 agonist ivuxolimab in advanced cancers. Whole-study context: One hepatocellular carcinoma and a couple of cutaneous melanoma patients partially responded. Study-level points and caveats: Dosing at 0.1 to 3.0 mg/kg was accompanied by clonal expansion of CD4+ and CD8+ blood T cells by week 6. With doses of 0.1-3.0 mg/kg, partial responders showed among the lowest clonal expansion.

TCRdb keeps only in-frame clones here, not all; method: immunoSEQ multiplex PCR. This sample has about 84,000 clones, with approximately 84% found just once. Exclusion applied to patients with autoimmune disease history or systemic immunosuppression. The germline CDR1 and CDR2 sequences are SGHNT and YYREEE (reference sequence). This CDR3 contains 14 residues. Trimming shortened V by 4 bases and J by 5 bases, and 15 bases separated the two germline ends. The specimen was CD4+ or CD8+ T cells sorted from blood, collected in a trial of the OX40 agonist ivuxolimab. The gene calls are TRBV5-4 and TRBJ2-5, with a possible D match to TRBD2 (5 bases). This TCR was sampled from an adult with an advanced solid tumor such as melanoma, head and neck, liver or kidney cancer. CDR3 protein: CASSADRTGETQYF. The CDR3 DNA reads TGTGCCAGCAGCGCAGATAGGACGGGGGAGACCCAGTACTTC.